Listed below are T cell receptor beta chains from one sample, sequenced in a study of molecular identifiers for immune sequencing clone quantification. In TCRdb, the PCR reads were re-called with MiXCR into one record per CDR3 protein. Of about 320,000 distinct CDR3 sequences in the sample, about 20% were seen once. The source material was naive CD8+ T cells from blood, with Jurkat cell RNA spiked in. The source of these receptors is a human donor in good health. Some libraries in this study had Jurkat cell RNA spiked in. The conserved cysteine and the conserved F or W are not part of the CDR3 here.

V	CDR3
TRBV10-2	ASSDSGSSYEQY
TRBV5-6	ASSWGGFTDTQY
TRBV5-4	ASSYQGSLWTDTQY
TRBV29-1	SVEWWGGELF
TRBV7-6	ASSILRDAVDTQY
TRBV7-8	ASSLRSEQF
TRBV20-1	SARGQRYQETQY
TRBV6-2/TRBV6-3	ASSSGQGMDGANVLT
TRBV20-1	SATGGDSSYEQY
TRBV5-1	ASSLDSNTGELF
TRBV27	ANSPIGTSGRGRQETQY
TRBV7-9	ASSATGEQY
TRBV19	ASSETSSSTDTQY
TRBV27	ASRLHSGSTDTQY
TRBV12-3/TRBV12-4	ASGQPGLGISTDTQY
TRBV4-1	ASSPSDGAPNEQF
TRBV2	ASSEGDSNQPQH
TRBV14	ASSPDRGYYEQY
TRBV13	ASSARGQADNEKLF
TRBV7-9	ASSSPKRATGLSTDTQY
TRBV4-3	ASSQDRSQGHEQF
TRBV20-1	SARDSSGTTDTQY
TRBV10-3	AISDPRGGQETQY
TRBV27	ASSLRGPSSVEQY
TRBV20-1	SAGHLSYEQY
TRBV30	AWSVDGYTDTQY